This T cell receptor (beta chain) was sequenced for a study of T cell repertoires in cytomegalovirus infection. Study summary: HLA-B-restricted CMV epitopes that are well studied were used alongside recently identified HLA-C-restricted ones. In public TCR beta signatures, there were indications of both CMV infection and matching HLA type.

The study, taken as a whole, reports: Summed frequency of shared TCR beta families picked out CMV carriers who also had the relevant HLA. Within the response measured ex vivo, HLA-C-restricted CMV-specific TCR beta clonotypes were dominant.

TCRdb re-derived calls from the reads in MiXCR, one entry per CDR3 protein. The sample shows some 110,000 distinct CDR3 sequences, 25% to 35% of them seen only once. The CDR3 loop spans 17 amino acids. The junction had 12 bases not matched to a gene; V was cut back by 5 bases and J by 4 bases. CDR1 MNHEY and CDR2 SVGAGI come from the germline V gene. In its sample, this clonotype was seen a few times. The target antigen is unknown. The chain joins TRBV6-5 to TRBJ1-1; 11 bases agree with TRBD1. Source: CD8+ T cells from cultured PBMCs, taken from culture after CMV antigen stimulation. The source of this sequence is a human donor in good health (CMV status not recorded). Some clones in this sample may be carry-over from other donors' samples. This chain's CDR3 is CASSALWTGGQTTEAFF. CDR3 DNA: TGTGCCAGCAGTGCCCTTTGGACAGGGGGCCAGACCACTGAAGCTTTCTTT.